The rows below give T cell receptor beta chains drawn from one sample of a study of tumor-infiltrating lymphocytes in primary liver carcinoma. From the multiplex PCR reads, TCRdb called clonotypes with MiXCR, one entry per CDR3 protein. Here the sample spans tens of thousands of distinct CDR3 sequences, about 70% being singletons. Sequencing was done on a sample of liver tumor tissue from sampling region 2. Source of these receptors: a man between 40 and 49 years old with primary liver carcinoma and hepatitis B virus infection. The conserved cysteine and the conserved F or W are not part of the CDR3 here.

j_gene	v_gene	len	CDR3aa
TRBJ2-7	TRBV7-8	11	ASSGDKTYEQC
TRBJ2-7	TRBV28	18	ASSSQRGRGDYRSNCEQY
TRBJ1-5	TRBV4-1	11	ASNQVRGHPQH
TRBJ1-6	TRBV6-5	11	ASMARYNSPLH
TRBJ2-7	TRBV6-2/TRBV6-3	9	ASRTAYEQY
TRBJ2-5	TRBV29-1	18	SIDPFPGLAGGYREETQY
TRBJ2-7	TRBV4-1	12	ADRLGPSSYEQY
TRBJ2-3	TRBV6-1	12	VSSEGSDTDTQY
TRBJ1-2	TRBV4-1	14	ARSQVEWAGYYGYT
TRBJ2-2	TRBV5-4	12	VSSFQGSGGELL
TRBJ2-7	TRBV10-2	12	ASTTQGPPYDQY
TRBJ2-3	TRBV11-1	14	TSSKGLAVSTGTQY
TRBJ2-1	TRBV4-2	12	PSSQGIAMGEQF
TRBJ1-5	TRBV4-1	13	ASSLGEVSLQPQH
TRBJ2-7	TRBV6-2/TRBV6-3	12	AISPTSGNSEQY
TRBJ1-5	TRBV6-6	14	TSSYRVEYSSQPQH
TRBJ2-7	TRBV6-6	14	ASRGGGGPSRYEQY
TRBJ2-7	TRBV10-3	10	AINRDDSVQY
TRBJ2-2	TRBV12-3/TRBV12-4	14	ASSSGGGGSAGELF
TRBJ1-2	TRBV10-1	12	ASSDSRRKTGYT
TRBJ2-1	TRBV12-3/TRBV12-4	12	ASTAGQRGNEQF
TRBJ1-1	TRBV6-1	10	ASSGTLWEAL
TRBJ1-1	TRBV7-8	13	ASSLGGRANTEAF
TRBJ2-7	TRBV10-3	12	AISEKVGAHEHY
TRBJ1-1	TRBV30	11	AWRRCSDTEAF
TRBJ1-5	TRBV10-2	12	VSSESNSGQPQH
TRBJ2-2	TRBV7-2	15	ASGLYGGLASTGELF
TRBJ2-7	TRBV12-3/TRBV12-4	12	AGSLSGGSYEQY
TRBJ2-7	TRBV12-3/TRBV12-4	12	ASSPRDRTYEQY
TRBJ2-7	TRBV11-2	12	ASSLTGTTYEQY
TRBJ1-1	TRBV6-5	14	ASNHGDGIRNTEAI
TRBJ2-7	TRBV28	11	ASSILAGGEQY
TRBJ2-7	TRBV6-6	13	ASSYHRDSSYEQY
TRBJ1-2	TRBV6-5	13	ANSREQGASHGYT
TRBJ2-1	TRBV29-1	9	RPRLDNEQF
TRBJ2-3	TRBV28	16	ASSFPLPGLSSTDTQY
TRBJ1-2	TRBV6-1	13	ASSEYGGSGYGYT
TRBJ2-7	TRBV4-1	14	ASGQDFIGSSYEQY
TRBJ2-2	TRBV11-2	12	ASSLRPGARELS
TRBJ1-1	TRBV11-2	15	VSSRMGGQGFSTGAF
TRBJ2-7	TRBV4-1	13	ASSPTGGGWQKQY
TRBJ2-1	TRBV25-1	12	ASSKWFEAHEQF
TRBJ1-2	TRBV11-2	12	ASRESGTTYGYT
TRBJ2-2	TRBV10-3	13	ACSESRQYTGELF
TRBJ2-1	TRBV4-1	18	ASSSSDSGLAEGPGNEQF
TRBJ2-3	TRBV6-5	14	ASSYLYGSRTDTQY
TRBJ1-4	TRBV12-3/TRBV12-4	12	ANTLVQTIEKLF
TRBJ2-1	TRBV29-1	12	SATGGVVYNEQF
TRBJ2-7	TRBV6-2/TRBV6-3	13	ASRRGRDLAYEQY
TRBJ2-1	TRBV5-4	15	ASTRGGTGHAADGQF
TRBJ1-2	TRBV7-9	12	ASSRAVPIYGYI
TRBJ2-5	TRBV28	15	ASSPISSGDSQETQY
TRBJ2-2	TRBV7-9	11	ASSLQGTGELF
TRBJ2-7	TRBV9	13	ATSAGTSFVGEQY
TRBJ2-2	TRBV12-5	14	ACGPPGSSNIGELF
TRBJ2-1	TRBV6-5	11	VSSPTGNNEQF
TRBJ1-5	TRBV4-1	14	ASSPGQGAVNQPQH
TRBJ2-1	TRBV10-3	12	AISESRAPDEQL